This TCR beta chain was sequenced in a study of T cell responses to AZD1222 COVID-19 vaccine. Profiled with immunoSEQ multiplex PCR; TCRdb holds only in-frame clones, not every one. Of around 80,000 clones detected, approximately 83% appear once; the ten largest clones hold 8.5% to 12%. As regards this clone: Antigen specificity is unknown.

Recipients boosted at about 4 weeks or about 12 weeks are pooled. Overall study results and limits: CD4 TCRs covered the whole spike, strongest at regions 160-218 and 743-854. Baseline serology detected seropositivity in only a handful of AZD1222 recipients. When two AZD1222 doses had been given, Spike-specific TCR breadth and depth rose.

This CDR3 contains 15 residues. Germline V gene lookup returns CDR1 MNHEY and CDR2 SVGAGI. The V end lost 4 bases, the J end lost 0 bases, and 10 bases lay between the germline ends. The sequence derives from an adult who received the AZD1222 COVID-19 vaccine. The input for sequencing was peripheral blood, taken 28 days after the second AZD1222 dose. The genes are TRBV6-5 and TRBJ1-3; TRBD1 might be the D (5 bases). The CDR3 loop reads CASSSGQVSGNTIYF. The CDR3 bases are TGTGCCAGCAGTTCGGGGCAGGTCTCTGGAAACACCATATATTTT.